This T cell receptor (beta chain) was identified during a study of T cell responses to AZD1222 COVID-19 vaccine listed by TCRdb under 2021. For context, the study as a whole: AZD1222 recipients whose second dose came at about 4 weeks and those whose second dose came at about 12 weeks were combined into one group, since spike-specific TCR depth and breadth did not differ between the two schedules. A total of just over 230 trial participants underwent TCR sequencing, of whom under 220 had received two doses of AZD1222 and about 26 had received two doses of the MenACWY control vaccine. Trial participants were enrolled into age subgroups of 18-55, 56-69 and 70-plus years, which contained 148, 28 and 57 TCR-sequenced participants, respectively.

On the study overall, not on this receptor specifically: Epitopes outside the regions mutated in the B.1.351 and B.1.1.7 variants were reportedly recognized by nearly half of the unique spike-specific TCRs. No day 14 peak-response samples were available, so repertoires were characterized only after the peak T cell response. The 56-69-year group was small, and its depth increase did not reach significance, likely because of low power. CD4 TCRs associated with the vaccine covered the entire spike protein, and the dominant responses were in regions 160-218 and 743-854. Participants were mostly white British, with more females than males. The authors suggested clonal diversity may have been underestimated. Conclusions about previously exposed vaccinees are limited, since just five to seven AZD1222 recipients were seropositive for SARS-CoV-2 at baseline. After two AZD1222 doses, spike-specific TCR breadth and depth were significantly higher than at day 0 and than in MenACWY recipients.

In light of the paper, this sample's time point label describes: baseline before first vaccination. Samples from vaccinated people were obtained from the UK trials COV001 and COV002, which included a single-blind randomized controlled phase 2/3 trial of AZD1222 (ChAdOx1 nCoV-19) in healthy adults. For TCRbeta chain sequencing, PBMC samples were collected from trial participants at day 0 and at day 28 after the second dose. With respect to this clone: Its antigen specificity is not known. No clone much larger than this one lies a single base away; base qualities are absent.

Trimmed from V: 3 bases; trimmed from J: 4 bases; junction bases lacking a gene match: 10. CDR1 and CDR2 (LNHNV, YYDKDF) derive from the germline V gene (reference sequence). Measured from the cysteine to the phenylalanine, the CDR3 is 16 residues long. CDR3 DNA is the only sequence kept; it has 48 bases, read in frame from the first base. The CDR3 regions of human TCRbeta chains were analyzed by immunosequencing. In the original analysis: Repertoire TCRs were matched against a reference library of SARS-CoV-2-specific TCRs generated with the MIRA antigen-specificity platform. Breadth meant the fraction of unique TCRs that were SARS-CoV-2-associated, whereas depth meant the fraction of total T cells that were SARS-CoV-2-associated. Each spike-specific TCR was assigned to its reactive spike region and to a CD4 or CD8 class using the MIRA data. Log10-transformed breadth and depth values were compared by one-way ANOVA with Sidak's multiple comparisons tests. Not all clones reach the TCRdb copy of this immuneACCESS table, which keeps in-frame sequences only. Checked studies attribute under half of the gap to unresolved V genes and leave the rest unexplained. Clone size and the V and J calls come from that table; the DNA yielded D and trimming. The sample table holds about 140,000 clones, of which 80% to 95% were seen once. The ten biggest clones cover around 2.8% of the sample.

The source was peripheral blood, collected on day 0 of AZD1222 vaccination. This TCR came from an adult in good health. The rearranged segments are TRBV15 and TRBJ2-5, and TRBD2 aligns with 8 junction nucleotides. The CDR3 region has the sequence CATSRPGLEGVETQYF. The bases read TGTGCCACCAGCAGGCCGGGACTAGAGGGAGTAGAGACCCAGTACTTC.